These 2 T cell receptor beta chains originate from one sample sequenced in a study of glioma-infiltrating T cells. Amplification of TCR alpha and beta CDR3 regions from RNA used iRepertoire nested multiplex PCR. Using its own MiXCR run on the multiplex PCR reads, TCRdb lists one record per CDR3 protein. The sample yields 150,000 to 200,000 distinct CDR3 sequences, about 46% seen once. Sequenced material: glioma tissue, nonneoplastic brain tissue, or PBMCs (not recorded which). The receptor set was obtained from a human donor with low-grade glioma or glioblastoma, undergoing nonglioma brain surgery, or in good health (not recorded which).

This clonotype has only a few counts. The gene calls are TRBV19 and TRBJ2-2, with a tentative D call TRBD2 (5 bases). This CDR3 contains 14 residues. Germline CDR1 LNHDA, CDR2 SQIVND (reference sequence). The V and J ends lost 10 bases and 3 bases respectively, with 15 bases between them. CDR3 protein: CATNYGVDTGELFF. The CDR3 DNA reads as TGTGCCACCAACTACGGGGTCGACACCGGGGAGCTGTTTTTT.

This sequence joins TRBV29-1 and TRBJ2-1, with a weak D call TRBD2 (5 bases). Germline V CDR1 and CDR2: SQVTM, ANQGSEA. With 5 bases removed from V and 7 bases from J, the gap between germline ends came to 9 bases. The CDR3 spans 11 residues. CDR3 sequence reads: CSVRGLNEQFF. Written as DNA, the CDR3 is TGCAGCGTTAGAGGGTTGAATGAGCAGTTCTTC.